The rows below give T cell receptor beta chains drawn from one sample of a study of T cells in tumors after PD-1 blockade. Using immunoSEQ multiplex PCR, the repertoire was profiled, and TCRdb retains in-frame clones only, with some absent. Of about 60,000 clones listed, approximately 74% are singletons. The input for sequencing was PBMCs, taken after anti-PD-1 treatment. These TCRs come from a human donor with basal cell carcinoma. Each CDR3 is given with its conserved first and last residue. The order of the fields is clone size, J gene, D gene, V gene, CDR3 DNA, CDR3 protein. D genes are given only for firm matches. Part of the rows lack a size; the others show once, few, many or a class for expanded clones.

clone_size: few
j_call: TRBJ1-5
d_call: TRBD1
v_call: TRBV6-1
cdr3_nt: TGTGCCAGCAGTGAGGGACAGGGGAATCAGCCCCAGCATTTT
cdr3_aa: CASSEGQGNQPQHF

clone_size: .
j_call: TRBJ2-2
d_call: .
v_call: TRBV30
cdr3_nt: TGTGCCTGGACACCGAACACCGGGGAGCTGTTTTTT
cdr3_aa: CAWTPNTGELFF

clone_size: medium-sized
j_call: TRBJ2-7
d_call: TRBD1
v_call: TRBV5-4
cdr3_nt: TGTGCCAGCAGCCACCAACAGGGGGCTGGGTACGAGCAGTACTTC
cdr3_aa: CASSHQQGAGYEQYF

clone_size: .
j_call: TRBJ1-1
d_call: .
v_call: TRBV7-8
cdr3_nt: TGTGCCAGCAGCCCCGGCACGGAAACTGAAGCTTTCTTT
cdr3_aa: CASSPGTETEAFF

clone_size: .
j_call: TRBJ1-2
d_call: .
v_call: TRBV12-3/TRBV12-4
cdr3_nt: TGTGCCAGCAGTTTGCGGGGAAACGTTGGCTACACCTTC
cdr3_aa: CASSLRGNVGYTF

clone_size: .
j_call: TRBJ2-5
d_call: TRBD2
v_call: TRBV5-4
cdr3_nt: TGTGCCAGCAGCTGGGGACTAGCGGGGGAAGAGACCCAGTACTTC
cdr3_aa: CASSWGLAGEETQYF

clone_size: .
j_call: TRBJ2-7
d_call: .
v_call: TRBV7-2
cdr3_nt: TGTGCCAGCAGCTTAGCGAGGGGGGCCCTCTACGAGCAGTACTTC
cdr3_aa: CASSLARGALYEQYF

clone_size: .
j_call: TRBJ2-7
d_call: .
v_call: TRBV5-1
cdr3_nt: TGCGCCAGCAGCTTATCCCGGGACAACTCCTACGAGCAGTACTTC
cdr3_aa: CASSLSRDNSYEQYF

clone_size: .
j_call: TRBJ1-4
d_call: .
v_call: TRBV20-1
cdr3_nt: TGCAGTGCTCGGGGTACTGAAAAACTGTTTTTT
cdr3_aa: CSARGTEKLFF

clone_size: .
j_call: TRBJ1-5
d_call: TRBD1
v_call: TRBV6-5
cdr3_nt: TGTGCCAGCAGGCTGACAGGGGGCAATCAGCCCCAGCATTTT
cdr3_aa: CASRLTGGNQPQHF

clone_size: few
j_call: TRBJ1-1
d_call: TRBD1
v_call: TRBV18
cdr3_nt: TGTGCCAGCCACGAGACAGGGGGTATCACTGAAGCTTTCTTT
cdr3_aa: CASHETGGITEAFF

clone_size: .
j_call: TRBJ2-2
d_call: .
v_call: TRBV6-5
cdr3_nt: TGTGCCAGCAGTAGTGGGAGGTCAAGCGGGGAGCTGTTTTTT
cdr3_aa: CASSSGRSSGELFF

clone_size: .
j_call: TRBJ2-5
d_call: .
v_call: TRBV7-2
cdr3_nt: TGTGCCAGCAGCCCTGGGGGCACTGGCGAGACCCAGTACTTC
cdr3_aa: CASSPGGTGETQYF

clone_size: .
j_call: TRBJ2-5
d_call: .
v_call: TRBV9
cdr3_nt: TGTGCCAGCAGCGTAGACGCGGGCAGGGAGACCCAGTACTTC
cdr3_aa: CASSVDAGRETQYF

clone_size: .
j_call: TRBJ1-3
d_call: TRBD1
v_call: TRBV6-5
cdr3_nt: TGTGCCAGCAGTTTCGGACAGGGCGGACGTGGAAACACCATATATTTT
cdr3_aa: CASSFGQGGRGNTIYF

clone_size: .
j_call: TRBJ2-2
d_call: TRBD1
v_call: TRBV11-3
cdr3_nt: TGTGCCAGCAGCTTAGCTAGTTGGGACAGTAACACCGGGGAGCTGTTTTTT
cdr3_aa: CASSLASWDSNTGELFF

clone_size: .
j_call: TRBJ1-4
d_call: .
v_call: TRBV2
cdr3_nt: TGTGCCAGCAGTGGCCCGGGCTCCGGGAGTGAAAAACTGTTTTTT
cdr3_aa: CASSGPGSGSEKLFF

clone_size: .
j_call: TRBJ2-3
d_call: TRBD2
v_call: TRBV18
cdr3_nt: TGTGCCAGCTCATCAGGGACTAGCGGGGGAGATACGCAGTATTTT
cdr3_aa: CASSSGTSGGDTQYF

clone_size: .
j_call: TRBJ1-1
d_call: .
v_call: TRBV7-6
cdr3_nt: TGTGCCAGCACCCCGTGGGGGCTGAACACTGAAGCTTTCTTT
cdr3_aa: CASTPWGLNTEAFF

clone_size: .
j_call: TRBJ1-1
d_call: .
v_call: TRBV7-8
cdr3_nt: TGTGCCAGCAGCTTAGAGGCCTCCGTGGGGACTGAAGCTTTCTTT
cdr3_aa: CASSLEASVGTEAFF

clone_size: few
j_call: TRBJ1-2
d_call: .
v_call: TRBV30
cdr3_nt: TGTGCCTGGAGTGTTCGAGGGGGGGTTGGCTACACCTTC
cdr3_aa: CAWSVRGGVGYTF

clone_size: .
j_call: TRBJ2-7
d_call: .
v_call: TRBV29-1
cdr3_nt: TGCAGCGTTGAGGGCGGGGCAGGGGTAAACGAGCAGTACTTC
cdr3_aa: CSVEGGAGVNEQYF

clone_size: few
j_call: TRBJ1-1
d_call: TRBD1
v_call: TRBV7-9
cdr3_nt: TGTGCCAGCAGCTTAGGAACAGGGGGAGAAAATACTGAAGCTTTCTTT
cdr3_aa: CASSLGTGGENTEAFF

clone_size: few
j_call: TRBJ1-2
d_call: TRBD1
v_call: TRBV2
cdr3_nt: TGTGCCAGCAGCGCCGGACAGGGAGATTTGAATGGCTACACCTTC
cdr3_aa: CASSAGQGDLNGYTF

clone_size: .
j_call: TRBJ2-1
d_call: TRBD2
v_call: TRBV6-1
cdr3_nt: TGTGCCAGCAGTGAAGGGGGGCGTAGCGGGGTTTACAATGAGCAGTTCTTC
cdr3_aa: CASSEGGRSGVYNEQFF

clone_size: .
j_call: TRBJ1-1
d_call: .
v_call: TRBV6-5
cdr3_nt: TGTGCCAGCAGCCTAGAGACGGGTCAGTTTGAAGCTTTCTTT
cdr3_aa: CASSLETGQFEAFF

clone_size: few
j_call: TRBJ2-5
d_call: TRBD1
v_call: TRBV6-5
cdr3_nt: TGTGCCAGCAGTTTACAGGGGGAAGAGACCCAGTACTTC
cdr3_aa: CASSLQGEETQYF

clone_size: .
j_call: TRBJ2-3
d_call: TRBD2
v_call: TRBV18
cdr3_nt: TGTGCCAGCTCACCCTTCGGAGCGGGGGCCTCGTCAGATACGCAGTATTTT
cdr3_aa: CASSPFGAGASSDTQYF